This T cell receptor (beta chain) was obtained from a study of OX40 agonist ivuxolimab in advanced cancers. The overall study: Antecedent anti-PD-1, anti-PD-L1 or anti-CTLA-4 therapy was permissible, with about 40% having received some.

The CDR3 is made up of 18 amino acids. The trim removed 2 bases at V and 0 bases at J, leaving 8 bases unmatched. The germline CDR1 and CDR2 sequences are MGHRA and YSYEKL. A word on this clone: The antigen remains undetermined.

Notes on the study in general: The antigen specificity of the peripheral T cells (those that were expanded) was not determined.

Method: immunoSEQ multiplex PCR; TCRdb's copy keeps in-frame clones and lacks some. The top ten clones hold around 4.1% of a sample with about 79,000 clones, 88% of them seen once. Source: CD4+ or CD8+ T cells sorted from blood, taken in a trial of the OX40 agonist ivuxolimab. The source of this sequence is an adult with an advanced solid tumor such as melanoma, head and neck, liver or kidney cancer. This rearrangement joins TRBV4-1 to TRBJ2-4, with 9 bases lining up with TRBD2. The CDR3 reads CASSQSLVAGVAKNIQYF. DNA of the CDR3: TGCGCCAGCAGCCAATCCCTAGTAGCGGGGGTAGCCAAAAACATTCAGTACTTC.